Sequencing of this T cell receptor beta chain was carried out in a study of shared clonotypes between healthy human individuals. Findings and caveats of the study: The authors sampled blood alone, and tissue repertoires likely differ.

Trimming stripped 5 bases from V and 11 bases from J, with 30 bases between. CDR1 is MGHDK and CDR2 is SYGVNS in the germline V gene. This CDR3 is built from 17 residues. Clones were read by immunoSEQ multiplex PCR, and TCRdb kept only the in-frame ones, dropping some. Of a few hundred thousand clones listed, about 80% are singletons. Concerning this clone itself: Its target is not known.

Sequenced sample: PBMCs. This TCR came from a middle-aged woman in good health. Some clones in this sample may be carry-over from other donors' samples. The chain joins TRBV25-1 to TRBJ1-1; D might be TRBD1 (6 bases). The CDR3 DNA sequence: TGTGCCAGCAGTCCCCCCCGGGGGCAGGGACCCCGGCTAGACGCTTTCTTT. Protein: CASSPPRGQGPRLDAFF.